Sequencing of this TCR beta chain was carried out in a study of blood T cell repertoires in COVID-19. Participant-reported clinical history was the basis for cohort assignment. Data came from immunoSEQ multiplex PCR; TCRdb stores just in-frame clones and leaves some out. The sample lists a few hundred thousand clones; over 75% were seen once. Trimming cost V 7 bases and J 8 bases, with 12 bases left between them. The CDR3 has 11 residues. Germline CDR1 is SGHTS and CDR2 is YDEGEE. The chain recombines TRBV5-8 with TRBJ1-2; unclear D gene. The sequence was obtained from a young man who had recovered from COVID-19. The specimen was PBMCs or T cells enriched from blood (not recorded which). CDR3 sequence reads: CASFAGGGYTF. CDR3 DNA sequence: TGTGCCAGCTTCGCTGGCGGGGGCTACACCTTC.